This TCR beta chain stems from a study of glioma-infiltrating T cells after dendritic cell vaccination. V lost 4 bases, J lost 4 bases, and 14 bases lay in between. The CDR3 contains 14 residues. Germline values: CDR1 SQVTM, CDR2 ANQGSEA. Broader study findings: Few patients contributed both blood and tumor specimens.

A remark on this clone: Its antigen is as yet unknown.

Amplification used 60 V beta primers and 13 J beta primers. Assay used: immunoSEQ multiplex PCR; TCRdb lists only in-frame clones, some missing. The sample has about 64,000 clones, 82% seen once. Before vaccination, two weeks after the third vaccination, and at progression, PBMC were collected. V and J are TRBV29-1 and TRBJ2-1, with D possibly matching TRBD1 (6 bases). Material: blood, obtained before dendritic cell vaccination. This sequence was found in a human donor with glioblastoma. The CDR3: CSVVRGIMYNEQFF. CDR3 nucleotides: TGCAGCGTTGTGAGGGGGATCATGTACAATGAGCAGTTCTTC.